This TCR beta chain was captured by sequencing in a study of patients and donors after allogeneic stem cell transplantation. From the RT-PCR reads, TCRdb called clonotypes with MiXCR, one entry per CDR3 protein. Altogether roughly 940,000 distinct CDR3 sequences are present, more than 15% being singletons, with the ten largest covering roughly 6%. The CDR3 sequence is 14 residues long. V shed 4 bases and J 6 bases; nucleotides not matched to a gene: 5. The germline gives CDR1 SGHTA, CDR2 FQGTGA. The sample taken for sequencing was blood, either unsorted or a sorted T cell fraction (not recorded which). V gene TRBV7-3 combines with J gene TRBJ2-1, with 8 nucleotides matching TRBD2. The source of this sequence is a human donor who was either an allogeneic HSCT recipient or a stem cell or donor lymphocyte infusion donor (not recorded which). It is not recorded whose cells these are; they may come from a transplant donor. In DNA, the CDR3 is TGTGCCAGCAGCTCGACGGGGGGGCGCAATGAGCAGTTCTTC. This translates into CASSSTGGRNEQFF.